This T cell receptor (beta chain) comes out of a study of blood T cell repertoires in COVID-19. Data came from immunoSEQ multiplex PCR; TCRdb stores just in-frame clones and leaves some out. The sample contains about 230,000 clones, 84% of which appear only once. This CDR3 is built from 15 residues. Germline V CDR1 and CDR2: LNHDA, SQIVND (reference sequence). The V gene lost 5 bases and the J gene lost 4 bases, with 15 bases spanning the gap. The TCR originated in a woman of 80 years or more with active or convalescent COVID-19. The V and J genes are TRBV19 and TRBJ2-4; D perhaps matches TRBD1 (6 bases). Material: peripheral blood. The CDR3 sequence is CASSLYGTLKNIQYF. Here the CDR3 DNA reads TGTGCCAGTAGTCTCTACGGGACACTTAAAAACATTCAGTACTTC.